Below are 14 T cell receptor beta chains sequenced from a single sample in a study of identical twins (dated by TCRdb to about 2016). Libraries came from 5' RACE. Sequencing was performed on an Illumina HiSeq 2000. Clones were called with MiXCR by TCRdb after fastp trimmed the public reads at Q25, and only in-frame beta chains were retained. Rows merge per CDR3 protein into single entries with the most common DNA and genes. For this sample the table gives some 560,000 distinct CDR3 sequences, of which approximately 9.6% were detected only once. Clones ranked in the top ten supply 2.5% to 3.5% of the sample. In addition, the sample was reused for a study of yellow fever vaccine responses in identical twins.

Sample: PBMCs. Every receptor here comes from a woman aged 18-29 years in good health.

The CDR3, as DNA: TGTGCCAGCAGCTTCCTTGGTCGGCAAGAGACCCAGTACTTC. This encodes CASSFLGRQETQYF. The genes are TRBV7-2 and TRBJ2-5; D remains ambiguous. The CDR3 consists of 14 residues. The germline gives CDR1 SGHTA, CDR2 FQGNSA. Trimming took off 3 bases at V and 2 bases at J, with 10 bases between the two ends.

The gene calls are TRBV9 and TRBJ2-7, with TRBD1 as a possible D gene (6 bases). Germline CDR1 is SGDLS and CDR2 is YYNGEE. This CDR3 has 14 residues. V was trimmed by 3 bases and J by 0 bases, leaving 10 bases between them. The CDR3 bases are TGTGCCAGCAGCGGGGACAAAGCCTCCTACGAGCAGTACTTC. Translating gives CASSGDKASYEQYF.

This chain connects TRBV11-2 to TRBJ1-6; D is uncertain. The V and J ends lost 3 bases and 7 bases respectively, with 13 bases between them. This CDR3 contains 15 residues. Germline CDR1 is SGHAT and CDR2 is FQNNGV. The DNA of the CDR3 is TGTGCCAGCAGCTTTGATGGAGGGCGAAATTCACCCCTCCACTTT. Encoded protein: CASSFDGGRNSPLHF.

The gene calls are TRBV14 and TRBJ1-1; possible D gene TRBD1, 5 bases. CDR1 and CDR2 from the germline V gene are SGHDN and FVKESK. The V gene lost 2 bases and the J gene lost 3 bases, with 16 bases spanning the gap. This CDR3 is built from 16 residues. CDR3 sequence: CASSQIQGGTDTEAFF. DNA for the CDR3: TGTGCCAGCAGCCAAATCCAGGGTGGGACGGACACTGAAGCTTTCTTT.

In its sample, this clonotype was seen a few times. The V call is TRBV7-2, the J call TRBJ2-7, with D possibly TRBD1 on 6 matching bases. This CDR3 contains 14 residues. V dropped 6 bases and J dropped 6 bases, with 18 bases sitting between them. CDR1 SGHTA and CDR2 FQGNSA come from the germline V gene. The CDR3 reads CASSLSIDRREQYF. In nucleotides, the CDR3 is TGTGCCAGCAGTTTATCCATCGACAGGCGCGAGCAGTACTTC.

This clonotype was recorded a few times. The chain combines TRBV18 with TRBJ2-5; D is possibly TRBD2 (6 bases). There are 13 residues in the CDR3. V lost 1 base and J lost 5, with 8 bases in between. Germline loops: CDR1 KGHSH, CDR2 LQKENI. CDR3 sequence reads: CASSPQEGETQYF. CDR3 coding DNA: TGTGCCAGCTCACCACAGGAGGGGGAGACCCAGTACTTC. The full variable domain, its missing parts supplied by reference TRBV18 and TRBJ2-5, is NAGVMQNPRHLVRRRGQEARLRCSPMKGHSHVYWYRQLPEEGLKFMVYLQKENIIDESGMPKERFSAEFPKEGPSILRIQQVVRGDSAAYFCASSPQEGETQYFGPGTRLLVL.

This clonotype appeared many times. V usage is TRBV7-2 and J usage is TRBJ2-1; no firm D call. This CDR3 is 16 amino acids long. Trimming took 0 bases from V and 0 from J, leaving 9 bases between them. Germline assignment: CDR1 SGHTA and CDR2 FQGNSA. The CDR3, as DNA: TGTGCCAGCAGCTTAGCTACGGCGAGCTCCTACAATGAGCAGTTCTTC. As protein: CASSLATASSYNEQFF. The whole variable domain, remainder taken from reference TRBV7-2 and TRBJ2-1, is GAGVSQSPSNKVTEKGKDVELRCDPISGHTALYWYRQSLGQGLEFLIYFQGNSAPDKSGLPSDRFSAERTGGSVSTLTIQRTQQEDSAVYLCASSLATASSYNEQFFGPGTRLTVL.

The CDR3 DNA reads TGTGCCAGCAGCAGAACACAGGGACCAGAGACCCAGTACTTC. It translates to CASSRTQGPETQYF. The chain uses TRBV21-1 and TRBJ2-5. TRBV21-1 is listed as a pseudogene. This CDR3 comprises 14 residues.

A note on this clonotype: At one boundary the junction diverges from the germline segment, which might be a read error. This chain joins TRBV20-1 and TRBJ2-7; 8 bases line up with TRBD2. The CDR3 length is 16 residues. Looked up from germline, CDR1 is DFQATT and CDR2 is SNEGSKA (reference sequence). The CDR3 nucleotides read TGCTGTGCTCGTCCGCCGGGACTAGTTCTTTTAACGGAGCAGTACTTC. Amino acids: CCARPPGLVLLTEQYF.

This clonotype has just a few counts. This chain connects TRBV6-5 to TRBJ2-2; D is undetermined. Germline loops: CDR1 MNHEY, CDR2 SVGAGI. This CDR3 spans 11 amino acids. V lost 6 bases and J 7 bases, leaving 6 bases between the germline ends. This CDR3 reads CASSKSGELFF. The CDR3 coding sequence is TGTGCCAGCAGCAAGAGCGGGGAGCTGTTTTTT.

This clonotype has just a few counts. In DNA form, the CDR3 reads TGCAGCCTAAGGGACAGCCCTAATGAGCAGTTCTTC. It codes for CSLRDSPNEQFF. The chain couples TRBV29-1 to TRBJ2-1; 7 bases map to TRBD1. V dropped 8 bases and J dropped 7; count of bases not matched to a gene: 8. CDR1 is SQVTM, CDR2 ANQGSEA, per germline. The CDR3 is 12 amino acids.

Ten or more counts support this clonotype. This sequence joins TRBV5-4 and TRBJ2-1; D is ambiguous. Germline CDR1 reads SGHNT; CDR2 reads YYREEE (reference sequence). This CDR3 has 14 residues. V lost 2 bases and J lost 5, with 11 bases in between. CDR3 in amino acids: CASSLQLGDNEQFF. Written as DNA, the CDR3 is TGTGCCAGCAGCTTACAATTGGGTGACAATGAGCAGTTCTTC. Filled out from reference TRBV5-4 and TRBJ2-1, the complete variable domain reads ETGVTQSPTHLIKTRGQQVTLRCSSQSGHNTVSWYQQALGQGPQFIFQYYREEENGRGNFPPRFSGLQFPNYSSELNVNALELDDSALYLCASSLQLGDNEQFFGPGTRLTVL.

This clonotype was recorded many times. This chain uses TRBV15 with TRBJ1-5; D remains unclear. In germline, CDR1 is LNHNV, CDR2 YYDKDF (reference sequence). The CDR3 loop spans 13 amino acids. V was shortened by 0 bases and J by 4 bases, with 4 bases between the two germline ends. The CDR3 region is CATSRDPNQPQHF. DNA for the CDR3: TGTGCCACCAGCAGAGATCCGAATCAGCCCCAGCATTTT.

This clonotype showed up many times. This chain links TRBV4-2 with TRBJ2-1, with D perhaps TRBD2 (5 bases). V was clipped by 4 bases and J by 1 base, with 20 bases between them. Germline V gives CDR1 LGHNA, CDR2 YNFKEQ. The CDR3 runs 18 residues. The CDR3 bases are TGTGCCAGCAGCCTCAGCAGAGGGTGGTCAGAATCCTACAATGAGCAGTTCTTC. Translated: CASSLSRGWSESYNEQFF.